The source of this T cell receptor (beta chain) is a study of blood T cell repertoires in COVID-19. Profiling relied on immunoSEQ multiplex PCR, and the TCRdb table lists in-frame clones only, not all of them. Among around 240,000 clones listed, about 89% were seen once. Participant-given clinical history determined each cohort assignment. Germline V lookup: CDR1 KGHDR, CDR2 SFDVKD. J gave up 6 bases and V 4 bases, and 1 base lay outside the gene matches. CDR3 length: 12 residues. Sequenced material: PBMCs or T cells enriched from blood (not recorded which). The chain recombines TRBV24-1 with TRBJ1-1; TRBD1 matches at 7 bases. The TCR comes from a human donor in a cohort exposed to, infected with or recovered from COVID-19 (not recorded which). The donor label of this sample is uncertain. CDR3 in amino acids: CATSETGSEAFF. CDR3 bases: TGTGCCACCAGTGAGACAGGGTCTGAAGCTTTCTTT.